This TCR beta chain was sequenced for a study of CD8 T cells in ankylosing spondylitis. Whole-study findings and limits: The authors reported significant enrichment of disease-linked clones in matched ankylosing spondylitis synovial fluid. A TCR beta motif made of about 8 highly homologous variants seemed typical of ankylosing spondylitis blood. CD8+ by phenotype, disease-linked clones were relatively rare in peripheral blood.

The germline V gene encodes CDR1 LGHNA and CDR2 YSLEER. This CDR3 region has 15 residues. The germline V and J ends were trimmed by 0 bases and 2 bases, with 11 bases remaining between them. The TCR beta libraries were generated through quantitative 5'-RACE incorporating molecular barcodes. Via MiXCR, TCRdb re-called the 5' RACE reads, giving one row per CDR3 protein. The sample carries 150,000 or so distinct CDR3 sequences, roughly 10% recorded once. A note on this clonotype: Its antigen remains unknown.

The chain carries TRBV4-3 and TRBJ2-7; D may be TRBD1 or TRBD2 (6 bases each). The sequence came from a female donor with ankylosing spondylitis or in good health (not recorded which). The sample was blood, either unsorted or a sorted T cell fraction (not recorded which). CDR3 coding DNA: TGCGCCAGCAGCCAAGAAGGGGGGAGCGCCTACGAGCAGTACTTC. This gives the protein CASSQEGGSAYEQYF.